This T cell receptor (beta chain) was captured in a study of CD8 T cells in ankylosing spondylitis. Study results and caveats: Characteristic of ankylosing spondylitis blood, it appeared, was a TCR beta motif comprising roughly eight highly homologous variants. Earlier studies detected some motif variants in reactive arthritis synovial fluid and blood.

Germline CDR1 reads DFQATT; CDR2 reads SNEGSKA (reference sequence). This CDR3 spans 13 amino acids. The V end lost 0 bases, the J end lost 5 bases, and 10 bases lay between the germline ends. TCRdb independently ran MiXCR on the 5' RACE reads; one entry per CDR3 protein. The sample includes about 540,000 distinct CDR3 sequences, roughly an eighth of them seen just once. Worth noting for this clonotype: Its specificity is not known.

The sample consisted of blood, either unsorted or a sorted T cell fraction (not recorded which). The TCR was taken from a male donor with ankylosing spondylitis. The chain combines TRBV20-1 with TRBJ2-5; D gene unclear. CDR3: CSARDSGRETQYF. In DNA form, the CDR3 reads TGCAGTGCTAGAGATAGTGGGCGTGAGACCCAGTACTTC.